This is a list of T cell receptor beta chains from one sample in a study of blood T cell repertoires in COVID-19. Using immunoSEQ multiplex PCR, the repertoire was profiled, and TCRdb retains in-frame clones only, with some absent. The sample lists fewer than 350,000 clones, around 88% occurring once. Sequences were obtained from PBMCs or T cells enriched from blood (not recorded which). The origin of the receptors is a woman in her thirties or forties who had recovered from COVID-19. The CDR3 runs from the conserved cysteine through the conserved F or W. The D gene is left open where the match is weak. A row's size may be missing; if present it is once, few, many or a size class.

>TRBD2|TRBJ2-2|TRBV11-3|many
TGTGCCAGCAGCCCAGCGGGAAGAGAGGACACCGGGGAGCTGTTTTTT
CASSPAGREDTGELFF
>TRBD2|TRBJ2-3|TRBV6-6|-
TGTGCCAGCAGTCGATTTAGCGGGAGGGCCACAGATACGCAGTATTTT
CASSRFSGRATDTQYF
>-|TRBJ2-7|TRBV11-2|once
TGTGCCAGCAGCTTATTAGGTGGCGGCGAGCAGTACTTC
CASSLLGGGEQYF
>-|TRBJ1-4|TRBV5-4|-
TGTGCCAGCAGCTCGAACAGGCAGGGTGAAAAACTGTTTTTT
CASSSNRQGEKLFF
>TRBD2|TRBJ2-7|TRBV6-5|few
TGTGCCAGCAGTTACTCGGACGGGAGGGCCGGCGAGCAGTACTTC
CASSYSDGRAGEQYF
>-|TRBJ2-7|TRBV5-1|-
TGCGCCAGCAGCTCCCTCGGAGGCTCTGCTGGTGAGCAGTACTTC
CASSSLGGSAGEQYF
>-|TRBJ2-5|TRBV7-9|-
TGTGCCAGCAGCCCTACAGATCAAGAGACCCAGTACTTC
CASSPTDQETQYF
>-|TRBJ2-2|TRBV6-2/TRBV6-3|-
TGTGCCAGCAGTTACGGGACAACGAACACCGGGGAGCTGTTTTTT
CASSYGTTNTGELFF
>TRBD2|TRBJ2-1|TRBV28|-
TGTGCCAGCAGCCCCGCCGGGACTAGCGGGAGGAATGAGCAGTTCTTC
CASSPAGTSGRNEQFF
>-|TRBJ1-6|TRBV28|-
TGTGCCAGCATCACGAAAGGGGTCCCTGGCGGTTCACCCCTCCACTTT
CASITKGVPGGSPLHF